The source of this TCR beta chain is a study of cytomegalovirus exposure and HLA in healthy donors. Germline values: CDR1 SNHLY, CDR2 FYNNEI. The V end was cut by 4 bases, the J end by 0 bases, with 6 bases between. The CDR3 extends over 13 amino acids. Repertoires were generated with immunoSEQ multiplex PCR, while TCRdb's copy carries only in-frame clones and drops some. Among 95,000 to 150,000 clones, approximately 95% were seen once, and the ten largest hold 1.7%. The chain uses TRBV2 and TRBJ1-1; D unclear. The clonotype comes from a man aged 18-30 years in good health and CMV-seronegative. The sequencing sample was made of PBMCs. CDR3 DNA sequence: TGTGCCAGCAGTGCAGACATGAACACTGAAGCTTTCTTT. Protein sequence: CASSADMNTEAFF.